A selection of T cell receptor beta chains follows, all from one sample in a study of identical twins. Each CDR3 protein gets one entry after TCRdb re-called the 5' RACE reads with MiXCR. Here the sample spans fewer than 250,000 distinct CDR3 sequences, about 7.5% being singletons. A further study also used this sample, focusing on yellow fever vaccine responses in identical twins.

The specimen was CD8+ T cells sorted from blood. The receptors were gathered from a woman between 18 and 29 years old in good health. CDR3s include the opening cysteine and the closing phenylalanine or tryptophan. D genes are given only for firm matches. Expanded clones get a size class; other rows say once, few or many, or leave the size out.

v_gene,d_gene,abundance,j_gene,CDR3nt,CDR3aa
TRBV2,-,many,TRBJ2-7,TGTGCCAGCAAGGTAGGCGGCTCCTACGAGCAGTACTTC,CASKVGGSYEQYF
TRBV25-1,TRBD2,few,TRBJ2-3,TGTGCCAGCAGTGGGGAGGGACTAGCAAGAGATACGCAGTATTTT,CASSGEGLARDTQYF
TRBV6-2/TRBV6-3,-,many,TRBJ2-3,TGTGCCAGCAGTCCGGGCGAAGGAATGGATACGCAGTATTTT,CASSPGEGMDTQYF
TRBV20-1,TRBD1,many,TRBJ2-5,TGCAGTGCTAGGAACGGACAGGGCCAAGAGACCCAGTACTTC,CSARNGQGQETQYF
TRBV7-6,TRBD1,-,TRBJ2-2,TGTGCCAGCAGTTTGACAGGGGGCGGCGGGGAGCTGTTTTTT,CASSLTGGGGELFF
TRBV5-5,TRBD2,-,TRBJ2-1,TGTGCCAGCAGCCCCAGCGGGGGGGCCTTTGAGCAGTTCTTC,CASSPSGGAFEQFF
TRBV18,-,many,TRBJ2-1,TGTGCCAGCTCACCACCGGAGCGCGGGGACAGATATGAGCAGTTCTTC,CASSPPERGDRYEQFF
TRBV4-2,-,many,TRBJ1-4,TGTGCCAGCAGCCAAGACCCTCCGGGCGTTGGGTTTAATGAAAAACTGTTTTTT,CASSQDPPGVGFNEKLFF
TRBV5-1,-,-,TRBJ2-7,TGCGCCAGCAGCATAACAGGGAGCTACGAGCAGTACTTC,CASSITGSYEQYF
TRBV27,-,many,TRBJ2-2,TGTGCCAGCAGGACCGACTGGACGAACACCGGGGAGCTGTTTTTT,CASRTDWTNTGELFF
TRBV29-1,TRBD2,many,TRBJ2-1,TGCAGCGTTGTGGGGACTAGCATAAATGAGCAGTTCTTC,CSVVGTSINEQFF
TRBV11-2,TRBD1,-,TRBJ2-1,TGTGCCAGCAGCTTATCCCAGGGGGACGTTAATGAGCAGTTCTTC,CASSLSQGDVNEQFF